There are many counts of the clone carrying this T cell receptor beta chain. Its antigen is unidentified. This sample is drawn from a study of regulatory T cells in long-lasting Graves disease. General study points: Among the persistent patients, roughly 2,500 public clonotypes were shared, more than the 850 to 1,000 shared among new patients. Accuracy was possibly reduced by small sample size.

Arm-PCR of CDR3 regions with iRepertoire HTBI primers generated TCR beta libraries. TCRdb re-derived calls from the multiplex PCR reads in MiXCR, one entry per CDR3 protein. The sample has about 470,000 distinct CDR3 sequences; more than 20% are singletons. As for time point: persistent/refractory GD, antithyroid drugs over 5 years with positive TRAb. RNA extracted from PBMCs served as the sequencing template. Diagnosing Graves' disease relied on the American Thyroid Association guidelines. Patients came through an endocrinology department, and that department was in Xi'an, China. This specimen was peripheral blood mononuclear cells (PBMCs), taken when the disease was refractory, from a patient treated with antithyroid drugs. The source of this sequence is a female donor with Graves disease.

The CDR3 bases are TGTGCCAGCAGTGAAGGCCCATACGGGGGGCGCGAGCCCCAGCATTTT. Residues: CASSEGPYGGREPQHF. This chain joins TRBV6-1 and TRBJ1-5, with D perhaps TRBD1 (6 bases). The CDR3 has 16 residues. Trimming removed 1 base at V and 8 bases at J, with 18 bases between. CDR1 and CDR2 (germline): MNHNS, SASEGT.